The entry below gives a single T cell receptor (beta chain) sequence along with its context. Antigen: not known. This sample was taken from a study of spatial heterogeneity in lung cancer. The wider study: Where they were available, follow-up PBMC samples were sequenced, at a median of about 2 years after resection. Alpha-chain sequences were consistently detected in smaller numbers than beta-chain sequences. Whole-study findings and limits: Ubiquitous expanded tumor TCRs appeared in blood more at resection than follow-up.

The time point here: blood at routine non-recurrence follow-up after resection. Whole RNA came from tumor, nontumor lung or frozen PBMC and was sequenced without being sorted. Each molecule of TCR cDNA was tagged with one unique molecular identifier. Via MiXCR, TCRdb re-called the 5' RACE reads, giving one row per CDR3 protein. The data hold roughly 120,000 distinct CDR3 sequences, with 12% observed a single time. The receptor's source is a male donor with early-stage non-small cell lung cancer. Sequenced here: PBMCs, sampled at follow-up.

Here the CDR3 reads CASSPYRGRLYEQYF. The CDR3 DNA reads as TGTGCCAGCAGCCCCTACAGGGGTCGCCTGTACGAGCAGTACTTC. The chain is built from TRBV3-1 and TRBJ2-7; 7 bases map to TRBD1. Germline V gene data show CDR1 as LGHDT and CDR2 as YNNKEL (reference sequence). V shed 4 bases and J 4 bases; nucleotides not matched to a gene: 10. This CDR3 has 15 amino acids.